One and the same sample provided the 29 T cell receptor beta chains below, sequenced in a study of blood T cell repertoires in COVID-19. Clones were sequenced by immunoSEQ multiplex PCR, and TCRdb holds only the in-frame ones, with some missing. The repertoire has roughly 140,000 clones, roughly 80% of them found once; the top ten carry 7% to 9%. The sequenced material came from peripheral blood. These receptors originate from a man between 50 and 59 years old with active or convalescent COVID-19.

The V and J genes are TRBV27 and TRBJ2-3, with 7 nucleotides matching TRBD1. J gave up 0 bases and V 8 bases, and 17 bases lay outside the gene matches. This CDR3 comprises 18 residues. Germline V gene lookup returns CDR1 MNHEY and CDR2 SMNVEV (reference sequence). For the CDR3, the DNA is TGTGCCAGCTTCTCAAGAGGGGGCCTCATTTCTAGCACAGATACGCAGTATTTT. Translated: CASFSRGGLISSTDTQYF.

This rearrangement joins TRBV28 to TRBJ2-3; D is undetermined. The germline V and J ends were trimmed by 0 bases and 3 bases, with 10 bases remaining between them. CDR3 length: 15 residues. Germline V gene sequence: CDR1 MDHEN, CDR2 SYDVKM. The CDR3 nucleotides are TGTGCCAGCAGTTTATGGCTGCCTATGACAGATACGCAGTATTTT. It translates to CASSLWLPMTDTQYF.

CDR3 nucleotides: TGTGCCAGTAGTATTCCGACAGTTGATGGCTACACCTTC. Its protein is CASSIPTVDGYTF. This chain connects TRBV19 to TRBJ1-2; D is possibly TRBD1 (5 bases). V lost 3 bases and J 6 bases, leaving 11 bases between the germline ends. CDR1 is LNHDA and CDR2 is SQIVND in the germline V gene (reference sequence). The CDR3 totals 13 residues.

This clone was observed a few times. The chain has TRBV29-1 and TRBJ1-4; TRBD1 matches 7 bases. The junction had 7 bases not matched to a gene; V was cut back by 0 bases and J by 3 bases. CDR1 and CDR2 (germline): SQVTM, ANQGSEA. The length of the CDR3 is 16 residues. The CDR3 DNA follows: TGCAGCGTTGAAGATCCAACAGGGGCGTCTAATGAAAAACTGTTTTTT. Amino acid sequence: CSVEDPTGASNEKLFF.

The rearrangement uses TRBV29-1 and TRBJ2-7; 9 bases match TRBD1. Germline lookup yields CDR1 SQVTM and CDR2 ANQGSEA. With 0 bases clipped from V and 9 bases from J, the junction kept 9 bases outside the gene matches. The CDR3 is 14 amino acids. CDR3 in amino acids: CSVEEGTGSRGQYF. CDR3 in DNA: TGCAGCGTTGAAGAAGGGACAGGGTCTAGGGGGCAGTACTTC.

The rearrangement joins TRBV11-2 to TRBJ2-5; 7 positions match TRBD1. After removal of 2 bases from V and 4 bases from J, the junction contained 4 bases not matched to a gene. The CDR3 consists of 14 residues. Per germline, CDR1 SGHAT and CDR2 FQNNGV. In DNA form, the CDR3 reads TGTGCCAGCAGCTTATACAGGGGCGGAGAGACCCAGTACTTC. Residues: CASSLYRGGETQYF.

The chain has TRBV30 and TRBJ1-1; D may be TRBD1 (6 bases). This CDR3 has 12 residues. Deletions cut 3 bases from V and 3 bases from J, with 8 bases between. The germline gives CDR1 GTSNPN, CDR2 SVGIG (reference sequence). The DNA for the CDR3 is TGTGCCTGGAGAGGGGGGGACACTGAAGCTTTCTTT. Amino acids: CAWRGGDTEAFF.

This clone was detected ten times or more. J is TRBJ1-5 and V is TRBV24-1; D not resolved. The CDR3 loop spans 15 amino acids. Trimming left V 4 bases short and J 6 bases short, with 15 bases between. CDR1 KGHDR and CDR2 SFDVKD come from the germline V gene. In nucleotides, the CDR3 is TGTGCCACCAGTGACCCTTTTGAGCGGGGTCAGCCCCAGCATTTT. Amino acid sequence: CATSDPFERGQPQHF.

V usage is TRBV7-9 and J usage is TRBJ2-1; the D gene is possibly TRBD2 (5 bases). This CDR3 comprises 13 residues. V dropped 4 bases and J dropped 1 base, with 5 bases sitting between them. Germline-derived CDR1 and CDR2 are SEHNR and FQNEAQ (reference sequence). This CDR3 is CASSSGSYNEQFF. The CDR3, as DNA: TGTGCCAGCAGCTCGGGGTCCTACAATGAGCAGTTCTTC.

This chain connects TRBV25-1 to TRBJ2-7, with 11 positions matching TRBD2. With V trimmed by 6 bases and J by 6 bases, 10 bases remained unmatched. The CDR3 loop spans 15 amino acids. The germline V gene encodes CDR1 MGHDK and CDR2 SYGVNS. The CDR3 sequence: CASRPRLAGGTEQYF. The CDR3 nucleotides read TGTGCCAGCAGGCCCCGCCTAGCGGGAGGCACCGAGCAGTACTTC.

This clone was seen only a few times. The same CDR3 arises from other DNA sequences in this sample as well. V usage is TRBV5-4 and J usage is TRBJ2-7; TRBD1 matches at 9 bases. The length of the CDR3 is 14 residues. The ends lost 3 bases at V and 2 bases at J; junction bases unmatched: 3. Germline CDR1 reads SGHNT; CDR2 reads YYREEE (reference sequence). The CDR3 DNA is TGTGCCAGCAGCTCGGACAGGGGCCCCTACGAGCAGTACTTC. Translated: CASSSDRGPYEQYF.

The chain is built from TRBV5-1 and TRBJ1-2; 7 bases fit TRBD1. V shed 0 bases, J shed 4 bases, and the junction held 6 bases outside the gene matches. This CDR3 contains 15 residues. Germline V gene lookup returns CDR1 SGHRS and CDR2 YFSETQ. CDR3 DNA sequence: TGCGCCAGCAGCTTGGGACAGGGAACTGCCTATGGCTACACCTTC. Translated, it gives CASSLGQGTAYGYTF. The complete variable domain, with remaining parts taken from reference TRBV5-1 and TRBJ1-2, reads KAGVTQTPRYLIKTRGQQVTLSCSPISGHRSVSWYQQTPGQGLQFLFEYFSETQRNKGNFPGRFSGRQFSNSRSEMNVSTLELGDSALYLCASSLGQGTAYGYTFGSGTRLTVV.

The rearrangement links TRBV7-2 to TRBJ2-7, with D uncertain. The CDR3 is 15 residues long. Looked up from germline, CDR1 is SGHTA and CDR2 is FQGNSA. V was clipped by 2 bases and J by 1 base, with 12 bases between them. The CDR3 sequence: CASSLSVSESYEQYF. The DNA for the CDR3 is TGTGCCAGCAGCTTAAGTGTGAGCGAATCCTACGAGCAGTACTTC.

This clone is a singleton in its sample. This chain connects TRBV9 to TRBJ2-1, with D possibly being TRBD2 (6 bases). V was shortened by 0 bases and J by 2 bases, with 9 bases between the two germline ends. This CDR3 contains 15 residues. Germline V gene data show CDR1 as SGDLS and CDR2 as YYNGEE. DNA for the CDR3: TGTGCCAGCAGCGTAGGGGGGGACCCCTACAATGAGCAGTTCTTC. Translated: CASSVGGDPYNEQFF.

The V gene is TRBV9, the J gene TRBJ2-2, with 7 bases lining up with TRBD1. Per the germline V gene, CDR1 is SGDLS and CDR2 is YYNGEE. The CDR3 runs 17 residues. J gave up 4 bases and V 4 bases, and 13 bases lay outside the gene matches. CDR3 residues: CASSTRTDRQRTGELFF. CDR3 nucleotide sequence: TGTGCCAGCAGCACCCGCACGGACAGGCAGCGCACCGGGGAGCTGTTTTTT.

The chain links TRBV5-1 to TRBJ2-5, with D tentatively TRBD2 (6 bases). V shed 4 bases and J shed 0 bases, with 7 bases lying between them. Per germline, CDR1 SGHRS and CDR2 YFSETQ. CDR3 length: 13 amino acids. CDR3 nucleotides: TGCGCCAGCAGCGAGCGGGACCAAGAGACCCAGTACTTC. Protein product: CASSERDQETQYF.

This chain joins TRBV18 and TRBJ2-3; TRBD2 agrees at 11 bases. The germline CDR1 and CDR2 sequences are KGHSH and LQKENI. The V gene end was trimmed by 2 bases and the J gene end by 5 bases; junction bases not matched to a gene: 0. The CDR3 extends over 14 amino acids. In DNA, the CDR3 is TGTGCCAGCTCACCAACTAGCGGGAGAGATACGCAGTATTTT. Its protein is CASSPTSGRDTQYF. Together with reference TRBV18 and TRBJ2-3, the CDR3 gives the full variable domain: NAGVMQNPRHLVRRRGQEARLRCSPMKGHSHVYWYRQLPEEGLKFMVYLQKENIIDESGMPKERFSAEFPKEGPSILRIQQVVRGDSAAYFCASSPTSGRDTQYFGPGTRLTVL.

The chain has TRBV7-3 and TRBJ1-6; 7 positions match TRBD1. CDR1 SGHTA and CDR2 FQGTGA come from the germline V gene. The junction had 4 bases not matched to a gene; V was cut back by 1 base and J by 7 bases. This CDR3 comprises 15 residues. The CDR3 DNA follows: TGTGCCAGCAGCTTAAGTGTGACAGGGAATTCACCCCTCCACTTT. Amino acid sequence: CASSLSVTGNSPLHF.

The table lists this clone with a count of one. The chain is built from TRBV27 and TRBJ1-1; TRBD1 matches at 12 bases. The J segment lost 6 bases and the V segment lost 2 bases, leaving 13 bases of the junction unmatched. The CDR3 sequence is 18 residues long. Germline CDR1 MNHEY, CDR2 SMNVEV (reference sequence). The CDR3 coding sequence is TGTGCCAGCAGTTTAGGGACAGGGGGCGCCAAGGGGTTCCCTGAAGCTTTCTTT. Translation: CASSLGTGGAKGFPEAFF.

The J gene is TRBJ2-3, the V gene TRBV5-1; D is ambiguous. V lost 1 base and J lost 2, with 8 bases in between. Per the germline V gene, CDR1 is SGHRS and CDR2 is YFSETQ. The CDR3 has 14 amino acids. The CDR3 here is CASSLMAPTDTQYF. In DNA, the CDR3 is TGCGCCAGCAGCTTGATGGCCCCCACAGATACGCAGTATTTT.

The rearrangement joins TRBV6-5 to TRBJ2-5; D may be TRBD2 (5 bases). Between the trimmed V and J ends, which lost 6 bases and 4 bases, there was a span of 18 bases. The CDR3 is 15 residues long. The V gene's germline CDR1 is MNHEY and CDR2 SVGAGI. This chain's CDR3 is CASSPGRGLLETQYF. The CDR3 DNA reads as TGTGCCAGCAGCCCAGGCCGAGGGCTTCTAGAGACCCAGTACTTC.

The chain is built from TRBV7-2 and TRBJ2-3, with 7 bases lining up with TRBD2. The CDR3 runs 15 residues. V trimming: 2 bases; J trimming: 5 bases; junction bases outside the gene matches: 7. Looked up from germline, CDR1 is SGHTA and CDR2 is FQGNSA. The CDR3 loop reads CASSLTLAGEDTQYF. CDR3 coding DNA: TGTGCCAGCAGCTTAACCCTTGCGGGAGAAGATACGCAGTATTTT.

The chain couples TRBV29-1 to TRBJ1-1; 8 bases agree with TRBD1. With V trimmed by 7 bases and J by 3 bases, 4 bases remained unmatched. CDR3 size: 12 residues. Germline CDR1 and CDR2: SQVTM and ANQGSEA. The CDR3 nucleotides read TGCAGCGCTGCGACAGGGGACACTGAAGCTTTCTTT. This sequence encodes CSAATGDTEAFF.

V gene TRBV15 combines with J gene TRBJ2-3, with a tentative D call TRBD1 (6 bases). V lost 1 base, J lost 2 bases, and 10 bases lay in between. CDR1 is LNHNV, CDR2 YYDKDF, per germline (reference sequence). The CDR3 sequence is 15 residues long. The CDR3 DNA follows: TGTGCCACCAGCAGAGGGCAGGGGTTCACAGATACGCAGTATTTT. Translating it yields CATSRGQGFTDTQYF.

The V call is TRBV9, the J call TRBJ2-3; D unresolved. V gave up 0 bases and J gave up 0 bases, with 11 bases separating them. CDR1 and CDR2 from the germline V gene are SGDLS and YYNGEE. The CDR3 contains 16 residues. Here the CDR3 DNA reads TGTGCCAGCAGCGTAGAGCCTAGTAGTAGCACAGATACGCAGTATTTT. Protein: CASSVEPSSSTDTQYF.

The V and J genes are TRBV10-3 and TRBJ1-1, with no clear D. Germline V gene sequence: CDR1 ENHRY, CDR2 SYGVKD. The CDR3 spans 14 residues. Trimming stripped 0 bases from V and 2 bases from J, with 7 bases between. The CDR3 nucleotides read TGTGCCATCAGTGAGTCACGGAGCAACACTGAAGCTTTCTTT. This sequence encodes CAISESRSNTEAFF.

This chain joins TRBV7-9 and TRBJ1-2; weak D call: TRBD1 (5 bases). Looked up from germline, CDR1 is SEHNR and CDR2 is FQNEAQ (reference sequence). V was pared by 5 bases and J by 2 bases, with 9 bases between. CDR3 length: 13 residues. The CDR3 DNA reads as TGTGCCAGCAGCCCCGACAGAAACTATGGCTACACCTTC. It codes for CASSPDRNYGYTF.

The chain employs TRBV2 and TRBJ1-2, with 9 bases lining up with TRBD1. The CDR3 contains 15 residues. Trimming at V came to 7 bases and at J to 8 bases, leaving 14 bases not matched to a gene. Germline V CDR1 and CDR2: SNHLY, FYNNEI. The DNA for the CDR3 is TGTGCCAGCACCACGGGACAGGGCTACTTTGGGGGCTACACCTTC. Its translation is CASTTGQGYFGGYTF.

This chain connects TRBV5-6 to TRBJ2-4, with D tentatively TRBD2 (6 bases). Germline V CDR1 and CDR2: SGHDT, YYEEEE. The V and J ends lost 2 bases and 3 bases respectively, with 12 bases between them. The CDR3 has 15 residues. The CDR3 sequence: CASSLGQGGKNIQYF. In DNA, the CDR3 is TGTGCCAGCAGCTTAGGGCAGGGAGGCAAAAACATTCAGTACTTC.